These 7 T cell receptor beta chains were all obtained from the same sample, sequenced in a study of T cells in Graves' hyperthyroidism and ophthalmopathy. Amplified regions were TCR beta CDR3 sequences from RNA transcripts. First-round RT-PCR with HTBI primers amplified the TCR CDR3 region. TCRdb ran MiXCR on the multiplex PCR reads and lists one entry per CDR3 protein. The profile shows some 460,000 distinct CDR3 sequences, approximately 14% of them singletons. The sequenced sample consisted of blood. Receptors were obtained from a young woman with Graves' hyperthyroidism.

Ten or more counts support this clonotype. The chain couples TRBV5-4 to TRBJ2-5, with D maybe TRBD1 (6 bases). The V gene lost 2 bases and the J gene lost 4 bases, with 18 bases spanning the gap. Germline assignment: CDR1 SGHNT and CDR2 YYREEE (reference sequence). The CDR3 totals 16 residues. CDR3 region: CASSFRDTPEGETQYF. CDR3 nucleotides: TGTGCCAGCAGCTTCCGGGACACCCCCGAGGGAGAGACCCAGTACTTC.

This clonotype was picked up a small number of times. The chain combines TRBV7-9 with TRBJ2-4; 8 bases match TRBD2. Germline lookup yields CDR1 SEHNR and CDR2 FQNEAQ (reference sequence). The CDR3 is 15 residues long. The J segment lost 6 bases and the V segment lost 3 bases, leaving 7 bases of the junction unmatched. Here the CDR3 DNA reads TGTGCCAGCAGCTTCACGGGGGGGTTCGGAAACATTCAGTACTTC. Amino acid sequence: CASSFTGGFGNIQYF.

This clonotype was detected ten times or more. This chain joins TRBV2 and TRBJ2-3; TRBD1 agrees at 12 bases. The V gene end was trimmed by 6 bases and the J gene end by 4 bases; junction bases not matched to a gene: 2. CDR1 SNHLY and CDR2 FYNNEI come from the germline V gene. The CDR3 covers 14 residues. Here the CDR3 DNA reads TGTGCCAGCAGGGGGACAGGGGGCTCAGATACGCAGTATTTT. It translates to CASRGTGGSDTQYF.

This clonotype has ten or more counts. As DNA, the CDR3 is TGTGCCAGCAGGTCGGGGAATAATTCACCCCTCCACTTT. Protein: CASRSGNNSPLHF. The rearrangement uses TRBV6-1 and TRBJ1-6; D not resolved. Trimming cost V 6 bases and J 5 bases, with 8 bases left between them. Germline V gene lookup returns CDR1 MNHNS and CDR2 SASEGT. The CDR3 covers 13 residues.

The table lists this clonotype with a few counts. The V call is TRBV7-6, the J call TRBJ2-1; 9 bases are a match to TRBD2. Unmatched junction bases numbered 3, after V lost 4 bases and J lost 2 bases. The length of the CDR3 is 15 residues. CDR1 is SGHVS and CDR2 is FNYEAQ in the germline V gene. CDR3: CASSYSSGAYNEQFF. In nucleotides, the CDR3 is TGTGCCAGCAGCTACTCTAGCGGGGCCTACAATGAGCAGTTCTTC.

This clonotype was counted a few times. V usage is TRBV15 and J usage is TRBJ2-4, with D perhaps assigned TRBD1 or TRBD2 (5 bases each). Germline CDR1 is LNHNV and CDR2 is YYDKDF (reference sequence). This CDR3 region has 17 residues. With 1 base removed from V and 0 bases from J, the gap between germline ends came to 13 bases. CDR3 amino acids: CATSRVDGAGAKNIQYF. DNA for the CDR3: TGTGCCACCAGCAGAGTGGACGGGGCCGGAGCCAAAAACATTCAGTACTTC.

This clonotype turned up a few times. Since a much larger clone is just one base distant, this may be a read error. The chain links TRBV30 to TRBJ1-2; D gene uncertain. The germline V gene encodes CDR1 GTSNPN and CDR2 SVGIG (reference sequence). The CDR3 is 12 amino acids. CDR3 bases: TGTGCCCGGAGCCCGCGAGCCTATGGCTACACCTTC. It is translated as CARSPRAYGYTF.